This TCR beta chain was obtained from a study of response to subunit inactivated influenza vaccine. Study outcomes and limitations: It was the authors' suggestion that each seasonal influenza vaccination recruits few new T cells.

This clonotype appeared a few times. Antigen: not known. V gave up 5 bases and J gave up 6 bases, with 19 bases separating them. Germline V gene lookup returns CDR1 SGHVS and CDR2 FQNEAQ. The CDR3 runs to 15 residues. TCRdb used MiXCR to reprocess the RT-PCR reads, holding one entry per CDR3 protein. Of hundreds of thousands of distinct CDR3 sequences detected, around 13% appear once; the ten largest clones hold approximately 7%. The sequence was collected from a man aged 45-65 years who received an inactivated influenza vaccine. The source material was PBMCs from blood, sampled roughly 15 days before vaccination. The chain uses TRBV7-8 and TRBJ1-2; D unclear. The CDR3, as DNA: TGTGCCAGCAGCCCACCGGACCTTTCCGGTAATGGCTACACCTTC. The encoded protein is CASSPPDLSGNGYTF.